The rows below give T cell receptor beta chains drawn from one sample of a study of molecular identifiers for immune sequencing clone quantification. TCRdb re-derived calls from the PCR reads in MiXCR, one entry per CDR3 protein. The sample has about 510,000 distinct CDR3 sequences; about a fifth are singletons. The source material was naive CD8+ T cells from blood, with Jurkat cell RNA spiked in. These receptors were obtained from a human donor in good health. Some libraries in this study had Jurkat cell RNA spiked in. CDR3s include the opening cysteine and the closing phenylalanine or tryptophan.

TRBV19	TRBJ2-1	CATRTGLIEQFF
TRBV4-3	TRBJ2-5	CASSQGVGTGAETQYF
TRBV6-2/TRBV6-3	TRBJ2-3	CASSHRTPRTSGSTDTQYF
TRBV7-9	TRBJ1-5	CASSTDREGSQPQHF
TRBV2	TRBJ1-4	CASSNIGVATNEKLFF
TRBV4-1	TRBJ2-7	CASSQVAGGFMYEQYF
TRBV19	TRBJ1-5	CASSSPDRGSNQPRHF
TRBV7-9	TRBJ2-7	CASSLESADEQYF
TRBV24-1	TRBJ2-7	CATSDSGDSGNEQYF
TRBV24-1	TRBJ2-1	CATSDYGTGVEGNEQFF
TRBV5-6	TRBJ1-5	CASSLAVYTPGSNRPQHF
TRBV4-3	TRBJ1-2	CASRRDKSNYGYTF
TRBV12-3/TRBV12-4	TRBJ2-6	CASSKLGSGANVLTF